The present T cell receptor beta chain was sequenced within a study of CD8+ T cells in alopecia areata (dated by TCRdb to 2016 to 2019). About the investigation overall: The treated patients took part in an open-label pilot trial in which moderate-to-severe alopecia areata was treated with oral tofacitinib at 5 to 10 mg twice daily. Scalp clonality was compared among normal scalp (n=4), patchy alopecia areata scalp (n=8), and alopecia totalis/universalis scalp (n=8). RNA was extracted with the PAXgene miRNA kit for fixed scalp, the miRNeasy kit for PBMCs, and the RNeasy kit for mouse skin. Biopsies were taken from tofacitinib-treated patients at baseline and at 4 and 24 weeks of treatment, and a later scalp biopsy was taken in several of the tofacitinib-treated patients. Amplification of TCRbeta CDR3 regions was done by immunoSEQ multiplex PCR using 35 Vbeta forward primers and 13 Jbeta reverse primers. Patients stayed on tofacitinib for 6 to 18 months and then had 6 months of follow-up off drug so that delayed response and recurrence could be assessed. On the human side, TCRbeta sequencing was run on scalp tissue and on sorted CD4+ and CD8+ peripheral blood T cells from healthy controls and from alopecia areata patients with either patchy or totalis/universalis disease. To study T cell clonal expansion in alopecia areata, the researchers applied high-throughput TCRbeta sequencing to both the C3H/HeJ mouse model and human patients.

Taken from cysteine to phenylalanine, the CDR3 has 13 residues. Solely the CDR3 DNA is kept, with 39 bases framed from the first base. The germline V gene gives CDR1 as SGHTA and CDR2 as FQGNSA. V is clipped by 3 bases and J by 5 bases, and the sequence between their germline boundaries is 10 bases long. Paper-wide results and their limitations: Shared TCR sequences between patients were less evident than in mice, which may be partly attributable to HLA diversity in the patient population. Scalp TCR repertoire analysis is complicated because resident alphabeta T cells in normal human skin are also sequenced, whereas mouse skin is dominated by gammadelta T cells. Compared with normal scalp, lesional scalp, particularly in alopecia totalis/universalis, had higher clonality and more expanded CD8+ clones, which suggests antigenic drive.

Library method: the immunoSEQ multiplex PCR assay. RNA was extracted from all samples and reverse transcribed into cDNA as template for TCR sequencing. First-strand cDNA was synthesized with SuperScript III using a 2:1 mix of oligo-dT and random hexamers. A synthetic immune receptor repertoire was used to gauge amplification bias, and whatever bias remained was removed computationally. The source study handled its data this way. Raw reads were preprocessed for error removal, and CDR3 was defined according to IMGT conventions as running from the conserved cysteine to phenylalanine. Clonality was computed as 1 minus the Shannon entropy, with the entropy normalized by log2 of the number of productive unique TCRs. Whether each scalp clone was CD4 or CD8 was inferred by checking scalp TCRbeta sequences against the CD4 and CD8 repertoires from sorted blood. Sourced from immuneACCESS, this table was stored by TCRdb with only in-frame sequences that have V and J called. A share of the clones is absent; for the studies checked, an unresolved V gene accounts for under half, and the remainder has no known explanation. The V and J calls and clone size were taken over from that table, and D and trimming were inferred from the DNA. This sample lists 110,000 to 150,000 clones; about three fifths were detected once. 5% to 7% of the sample goes to the ten largest clones.

The sample's time point label, decoded: baseline before oral tofacitinib. Lesional scalp punch biopsies and peripheral blood were collected from alopecia areata patients. PBMCs were isolated by density centrifugation and stained for CD3, CD4 and CD8, after which CD4+ and CD8+ T cells were sorted on a FACSAria. This clone was detected only a few times. The antigen this receptor binds is unknown. The input lacks base qualities; no much larger clone sits a single base away. The TCR comes from a human donor with alopecia areata. This specimen was CD4+ T cells sorted from blood, taken at week 0. The rearranged segments are TRBV7-2 and TRBJ2-5; no D gene call is confident. In nucleotides, the sequence is TGTGCCAGCAGCTTGATGCCGGACGAGACCCAGTACTTC. Its translation is CASSLMPDETQYF.